The clone carrying this T cell receptor (beta chain) came up a few times. Its antigen is not known. Repertoires were generated with immunoSEQ multiplex PCR, while TCRdb's copy carries only in-frame clones and drops some. This repertoire shows approximately 190,000 clones, roughly 92% found once; its top ten account for approximately 4%. The record originates from a study of T cell responses to AZD1222 COVID-19 vaccine. The V gene end was trimmed by 3 bases and the J gene end by 3 bases; junction bases not matched to a gene: 4. The CDR3 is made up of 16 amino acids. Germline V lookup: CDR1 MNHEY, CDR2 SVGEGT. Study-level findings and limits: In a largely white British group with more females than males, clonal diversity was possibly underestimated. Among vaccine-associated CD4 TCRs, coverage spanned spike, with dominance at 160-218 and 743-854.

This receptor was obtained from an adult who received the MenACWY meningococcal vaccine as a control. The chain joins TRBV6-2 or TRBV6-3 to TRBJ2-1, with TRBD2 matching over 11 bases. The sample was peripheral blood, taken 28 days after the second dose of the MenACWY control vaccine. For the CDR3, the DNA is TGTGCCAGCAGTTATTCAACTAGCGGGGGCTACAATGAGCAGTTCTTC. As protein: CASSYSTSGGYNEQFF.